A selection of T cell receptor beta chains follows, all from one sample in a study of spatial heterogeneity in lung cancer. In TCRdb, the 5' RACE reads were re-called with MiXCR into one record per CDR3 protein. The table records about 120,000 distinct CDR3 sequences, roughly a tenth of them present only once. This specimen was PBMCs, taken at follow-up. These TCRs come from a female donor with early-stage non-small cell lung cancer. The CDR3 runs from the conserved cysteine through the conserved F or W. The D gene is left open where the match is weak. Clone size, where shown, is once, few, many, or a class for clones that have expanded.

j_call: TRBJ2-1
clone_size: .
v_call: TRBV5-4
d_call: TRBD2
cdr3_nt: TGTGCCAGCAGCTTGTTAAGGACTAGCGGGAGTAATGAGCAGTTCTTC
cdr3_aa: CASSLLRTSGSNEQFF

j_call: TRBJ2-2
clone_size: .
v_call: TRBV9
d_call: TRBD1
cdr3_nt: TGTGCCAGCAGCCGACGGACAGGGAACACCGGGGAGCTGTTTTTT
cdr3_aa: CASSRRTGNTGELFF

j_call: TRBJ1-3
clone_size: .
v_call: TRBV9
d_call: TRBD1
cdr3_nt: TGTGCCAGCAGCGTAGGCGTGGGACAGGGTGATGGAAACACCATATATTTT
cdr3_aa: CASSVGVGQGDGNTIYF

j_call: TRBJ2-2
clone_size: .
v_call: TRBV20-1
d_call: TRBD2
cdr3_nt: TGCAGTGTAGGCGGGAGACGAGTCGGGGAGCTGTTTTTT
cdr3_aa: CSVGGRRVGELFF

j_call: TRBJ2-6
clone_size: .
v_call: TRBV18
d_call: .
cdr3_nt: TGTGCCAGCTCACCGACGACAGGTCAGACCTCTGGGGCCAACGTCCTGACTTTC
cdr3_aa: CASSPTTGQTSGANVLTF

j_call: TRBJ2-3
clone_size: few
v_call: TRBV10-1
d_call: .
cdr3_nt: TGCGCCAGCAGTGAGCGGAGAGGGGCAGATACGCAGTATTTT
cdr3_aa: CASSERRGADTQYF

j_call: TRBJ2-3
clone_size: .
v_call: TRBV5-4
d_call: .
cdr3_nt: TGTGCCAGCAGCTTGGAACGGAGCACAGATACGCAGTATTTT
cdr3_aa: CASSLERSTDTQYF

j_call: TRBJ2-5
clone_size: few
v_call: TRBV5-1
d_call: TRBD2
cdr3_nt: TGCGCCAGCAGCTTGGGCGTACTAGCGGCTTTTAATTTGGGAGAGACCCAGTACTTC
cdr3_aa: CASSLGVLAAFNLGETQYF

j_call: TRBJ2-5
clone_size: .
v_call: TRBV20-1
d_call: TRBD1
cdr3_nt: TGCAGTGCTAGAGTTCCGGGACAGGCCCTGGGGACCCAGTACTTC
cdr3_aa: CSARVPGQALGTQYF

j_call: TRBJ1-2
clone_size: .
v_call: TRBV12-3/TRBV12-4
d_call: .
cdr3_nt: TGTGCCAGCAGTTTACTCGAAGGACGGAGCTATGGCTACACCTTC
cdr3_aa: CASSLLEGRSYGYTF

j_call: TRBJ2-1
clone_size: few
v_call: TRBV3-1
d_call: TRBD1
cdr3_nt: TGTGCCAGCAGCCCAAAGACAGGGGGCAGGTATGAGCAGTTCTTC
cdr3_aa: CASSPKTGGRYEQFF

j_call: TRBJ2-3
clone_size: .
v_call: TRBV6-5
d_call: TRBD2
cdr3_nt: TGTGCCAGCAGTTACAAACCTAGCGGGAGACCAGATACGCAGTATTTT
cdr3_aa: CASSYKPSGRPDTQYF

j_call: TRBJ2-1
clone_size: few
v_call: TRBV7-8
d_call: TRBD2
cdr3_nt: TGTGCCAGCACCGCTAGGAGCGTATCCGGGACTAGCGGGTCAAATGAGCAGTTCTTC
cdr3_aa: CASTARSVSGTSGSNEQFF

j_call: TRBJ2-3
clone_size: many
v_call: TRBV27
d_call: .
cdr3_nt: TGTGCCAGCAGCCCGGGCTTAACTAGGCGCACAGATACGCAGTATTTT
cdr3_aa: CASSPGLTRRTDTQYF

j_call: TRBJ2-7
clone_size: many
v_call: TRBV3-1
d_call: TRBD2
cdr3_nt: TGTGCCAGCAGCCTCGGACTAGCGGGATCCTACGAGCAGTACTTC
cdr3_aa: CASSLGLAGSYEQYF

j_call: TRBJ1-5
clone_size: .
v_call: TRBV27
d_call: TRBD1
cdr3_nt: TGTGCCAGCAGTGACAGACCGGGACAGGGAAATCAGCCCCAGCATTTT
cdr3_aa: CASSDRPGQGNQPQHF

j_call: TRBJ1-2
clone_size: many
v_call: TRBV19
d_call: .
cdr3_nt: TGTGCCATCTCAGACACGGCCTATGGCTACACCTTC
cdr3_aa: CAISDTAYGYTF

j_call: TRBJ1-3
clone_size: few
v_call: TRBV27
d_call: TRBD1
cdr3_nt: TGTGCCAGCAGGCGTAGCGGACAGGGGGTAAACACCATATATTTT
cdr3_aa: CASRRSGQGVNTIYF

j_call: TRBJ1-1
clone_size: few
v_call: TRBV5-1
d_call: .
cdr3_nt: TGCGCCAGCAGCTACCCAGGGAAGATGAACACTGAAGCTTTCTTT
cdr3_aa: CASSYPGKMNTEAFF

j_call: TRBJ1-2
clone_size: .
v_call: TRBV10-3
d_call: TRBD1
cdr3_nt: TGTGCCATCAACTCGGGACAGGGGCTAGGCTACACCTTC
cdr3_aa: CAINSGQGLGYTF

j_call: TRBJ2-5
clone_size: .
v_call: TRBV2
d_call: .
cdr3_nt: TGTGCCAGCAGTGTAGCAGCCCAAGAGACCCAGTACTTC
cdr3_aa: CASSVAAQETQYF

j_call: TRBJ1-1
clone_size: .
v_call: TRBV7-7
d_call: TRBD1
cdr3_nt: TGTGCCAGCAGCACTAGGACAGGGATGAACACTGAAGCTTTCTTT
cdr3_aa: CASSTRTGMNTEAFF

j_call: TRBJ2-7
clone_size: few
v_call: TRBV5-1
d_call: .
cdr3_nt: TGCGCCAGCAGCCCGAGTAGGGGGTCCCTCTCCGACTACGAGCAGTACTTC
cdr3_aa: CASSPSRGSLSDYEQYF

j_call: TRBJ2-6
clone_size: few
v_call: TRBV7-6
d_call: TRBD2
cdr3_nt: TGTGCCAGCAGCTTATCCTCTGGACTAGCGGGAATCAGGTCTGGGGCCAACGTCCTGACTTTC
cdr3_aa: CASSLSSGLAGIRSGANVLTF

j_call: TRBJ2-5
clone_size: many
v_call: TRBV18
d_call: .
cdr3_nt: TGTGCCAGCTCACTCGACTCGGAGACCCAGTACTTC
cdr3_aa: CASSLDSETQYF

j_call: TRBJ1-4
clone_size: few
v_call: TRBV28
d_call: TRBD1
cdr3_nt: TGTGCCAGCAGTACTCAGGGGGCACACGAAAAACTGTTTTTT
cdr3_aa: CASSTQGAHEKLFF

j_call: TRBJ2-1
clone_size: few
v_call: TRBV6-2/TRBV6-3
d_call: .
cdr3_nt: TGTGCCAGCAGTTCCCCCCGGGGGACGGGCGCCTACAATGAGCAGTTCTTC
cdr3_aa: CASSSPRGTGAYNEQFF

j_call: TRBJ2-2
clone_size: .
v_call: TRBV12-3/TRBV12-4
d_call: .
cdr3_nt: TGTGCCAGCAGTCCCGCTTGGGGGAACACCGGGGAGCTGTTTTTT
cdr3_aa: CASSPAWGNTGELFF

j_call: TRBJ1-1
clone_size: .
v_call: TRBV20-1
d_call: .
cdr3_nt: TGCAGTGCTAGAGATCGGATCTTGAACACTGAAGCTTTCTTT
cdr3_aa: CSARDRILNTEAFF

j_call: TRBJ1-4
clone_size: few
v_call: TRBV5-5
d_call: .
cdr3_nt: TGTGCCAGCACCCCCCCGGGGGTCGGTGAAAAACTGTTTTTT
cdr3_aa: CASTPPGVGEKLFF

j_call: TRBJ1-4
clone_size: .
v_call: TRBV6-5
d_call: TRBD1
cdr3_nt: TGTGCCAGCAGCCTCGACAGGGCAAATGAAAAACTGTTTTTT
cdr3_aa: CASSLDRANEKLFF

j_call: TRBJ1-1
clone_size: few
v_call: TRBV6-5
d_call: .
cdr3_nt: TGTGCCAGCAGACGGACAAGAGGGGCTGAAGCTTTCTTT
cdr3_aa: CASRRTRGAEAFF

j_call: TRBJ1-1
clone_size: few
v_call: TRBV7-9
d_call: TRBD1
cdr3_nt: TGTGCCAGCAGCTACCGGGACAGGGTAACTGAAGCTTTCTTT
cdr3_aa: CASSYRDRVTEAFF

j_call: TRBJ2-1
clone_size: few
v_call: TRBV2
d_call: .
cdr3_nt: TGTGCCAGCAGTGAGAAACCTACAGGGTCGGGTCCCATCTTC
cdr3_aa: CASSEKPTGSGPIF

j_call: TRBJ2-3
clone_size: many
v_call: TRBV7-9
d_call: .
cdr3_nt: TGTGCCAGCAGCCCCCGTAGACGCCTTAGTCAAGATACGCAGTATTTT
cdr3_aa: CASSPRRRLSQDTQYF

j_call: TRBJ1-1
clone_size: few
v_call: TRBV15
d_call: .
cdr3_nt: TGTGCCACCAGCAGAGCAGGGGTCTTCACTGAAGCTTTCTTT
cdr3_aa: CATSRAGVFTEAFF